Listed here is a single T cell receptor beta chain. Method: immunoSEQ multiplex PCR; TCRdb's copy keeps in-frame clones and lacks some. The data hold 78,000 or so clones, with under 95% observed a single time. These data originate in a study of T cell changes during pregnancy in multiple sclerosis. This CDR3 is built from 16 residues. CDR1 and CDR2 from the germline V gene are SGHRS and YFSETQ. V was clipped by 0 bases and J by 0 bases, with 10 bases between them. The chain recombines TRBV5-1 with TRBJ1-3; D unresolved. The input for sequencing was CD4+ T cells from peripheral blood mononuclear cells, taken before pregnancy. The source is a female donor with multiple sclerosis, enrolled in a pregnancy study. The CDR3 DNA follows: TGCGCCAGCAGCTTGGGACTGTCATACTCTGGAAACACCATATATTTT. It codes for CASSLGLSYSGNTIYF.